The 26 T cell receptor beta chains reported below all come from one sample, sequenced in a study of CD8 T cells in Susac syndrome. RNA in amounts of roughly 0.5 to 1 ug was reverse transcribed with random hexamers. TCRdb passed the immunoSEQ multiplex PCR reads through MiXCR, listing each CDR3 protein once. This sample yields about 130,000 distinct CDR3 sequences, of which 90% to 95% are seen a single time; more than 0.095% belongs to the top ten. Sequencing input: CD4+ T cells from PBMCs. The origin of the receptors is a human donor in good health.

The rearrangement links TRBV20-1 to TRBJ2-3; 7 nucleotides align to TRBD2. Germline CDR1 DFQATT, CDR2 SNEGSKA (reference sequence). V trimming: 5 bases; J trimming: 2 bases; junction bases outside the gene matches: 7. The CDR3 consists of 14 residues. CDR3 in DNA: TGCAGTGCTGGGGGGGGATGGGCCACAGATACGCAGTATTTT. Encoded protein: CSAGGGWATDTQYF.

This clonotype has just one count. The chain links TRBV7-2 to TRBJ2-6; D is uncertain. V was shortened by 11 bases and J by 4 bases, with 12 bases between the two germline ends. The CDR3 covers 13 residues. CDR1 SGHTA and CDR2 FQGNSA come from the germline V gene. DNA for the CDR3: TGTGCCGGACCTCCCCTCGGGGCCAACGTCCTGACTTTC. Protein product: CAGPPLGANVLTF.

V gene TRBV2 combines with J gene TRBJ2-4; unclear D gene. The germline V gene has CDR1 SNHLY and CDR2 FYNNEI. Trimming took 1 base from V and 6 from J, leaving 7 bases between them. This CDR3 comprises 13 residues. CDR3 loop: CASSEVVRNIQYF. CDR3 nucleotide sequence: TGTGCCAGCAGTGAAGTGGTCAGAAACATTCAGTACTTC.

The V gene is TRBV3-1, the J gene TRBJ2-7, with D possibly TRBD1 on 6 matching bases. This CDR3 contains 13 residues. Looked up from germline, CDR1 is LGHDT and CDR2 is YNNKEL (reference sequence). The V and J ends lost 5 bases and 3 bases respectively, with 11 bases between them. The CDR3 region is CASSWGHLYEQYF. CDR3 sequence (DNA): TGTGCCAGCAGCTGGGGACACCTCTACGAGCAGTACTTC.

The genes are TRBV5-1 and TRBJ1-1, with 7 bases identical to TRBD1. The germline gives CDR1 SGHRS, CDR2 YFSETQ. This CDR3 is 14 amino acids long. The J segment lost 7 bases and the V segment lost 3 bases, leaving 9 bases of the junction unmatched. CDR3 coding DNA: TGCGCCAGCAGCTCCGGGACAGAGAAGTATGAAGCTTTCTTT. Translating it yields CASSSGTEKYEAFF.

V usage is TRBV30 and J usage is TRBJ2-2, with a weak D call TRBD2 (6 bases). The germline V and J ends were trimmed by 2 bases and 8 bases, with 12 bases remaining between them. Germline CDR1 is GTSNPN and CDR2 is SVGIG (reference sequence). The CDR3 sequence is 13 residues long. The CDR3 loop reads CAWSRESPGELFF. The CDR3 nucleotides read TGTGCCTGGAGTCGGGAGTCTCCGGGGGAGCTGTTTTTT.

J is TRBJ2-1 and V is TRBV18; the D gene is possibly TRBD2 (5 bases). CDR3 length: 13 residues. CDR1 KGHSH and CDR2 LQKENI come from the germline V gene. The V and J ends lost 5 bases and 8 bases respectively, with 13 bases between them. Written as DNA, the CDR3 is TGTGCCAGCTCAAGGATGGAGGTCGATGAGCAGTTCTTC. Encoded protein: CASSRMEVDEQFF.

In DNA, the CDR3 is TGTGCCAGCAGTACCCGTATGGGGACATACGAGCAGTACTTC. Translated, it gives CASSTRMGTYEQYF. The V gene is TRBV7-2, the J gene TRBJ2-7; D possibly corresponds to TRBD1 (6 bases). The CDR3 is made up of 14 amino acids. The germline V gene encodes CDR1 SGHTA and CDR2 FQGNSA. The V and J ends lost 6 bases and 4 bases respectively, with 16 bases between them.

The chain joins TRBV5-1 to TRBJ2-7; 10 bases line up with TRBD2. J gave up 2 bases and V 0 bases, and 5 bases lay outside the gene matches. The germline gives CDR1 SGHRS, CDR2 YFSETQ. The CDR3 length is 16 residues. CDR3 loop: CASSLGSSGGPYEQYF. Written as DNA, the CDR3 is TGCGCCAGCAGCTTGGGATCTAGCGGGGGACCCTACGAGCAGTACTTC.

The chain couples TRBV20-1 to TRBJ2-5, with D tentatively TRBD1 (6 bases). The CDR3 length is 13 residues. Germline V gene lookup returns CDR1 DFQATT and CDR2 SNEGSKA (reference sequence). Trimming shortened V by 5 bases and J by 3 bases, and 13 bases separated the two germline ends. CDR3 bases: TGCAGTGCTCCACAAGGGGGAAAAGAGACCCAGTACTTC. As protein: CSAPQGGKETQYF.

The J gene is TRBJ2-6, the V gene TRBV6-5; TRBD1 is a possible D gene (6 bases). Trimming removed 1 base at V and 4 bases at J, with 14 bases between. Germline V CDR1 and CDR2: MNHEY, SVGAGI. The CDR3 runs to 17 residues. The CDR3 DNA reads TGTGCCAGCAGTTACTTAACAGGGCGTCCCGGGGCCAACGTCCTGACTTTC. Translated, it gives CASSYLTGRPGANVLTF.

CDR3 sequence reads: CASSWAGLSTGELFF. DNA of the CDR3: TGTGCCAGCAGCTGGGCGGGCTTATCGACCGGGGAGCTGTTTTTT. V usage is TRBV5-6 and J usage is TRBJ2-2, with a tentative D call TRBD2 (5 bases). Trimming removed 3 bases from V and 5 bases from J, with 14 bases in between. Germline V CDR1 and CDR2: SGHDT, YYEEEE. CDR3 length: 15 residues.

The chain couples TRBV28 to TRBJ2-7; D unclear. V lost 5 bases to trimming and J lost 5 bases, with 10 bases between them. In germline, CDR1 is MDHEN, CDR2 SYDVKM. This CDR3 region has 12 residues. CDR3 protein: CASSGRWNEQYF. CDR3 DNA sequence: TGTGCCAGCAGTGGACGTTGGAACGAGCAGTACTTC.

This chain links TRBV27 with TRBJ2-7; D tentatively reads TRBD1 or TRBD2 (8 bases each). V gave up 10 bases and J gave up 2 bases, with 27 bases separating them. The germline V gene encodes CDR1 MNHEY and CDR2 SMNVEV (reference sequence). CDR3 size: 17 residues. This chain's CDR3 is CATSDRGVRAGAYEQYF. As DNA, the CDR3 is TGTGCCACTAGCGACAGGGGAGTGAGAGCGGGAGCCTACGAGCAGTACTTC.

The CDR3 sequence is CASSPARQTDTQYF. DNA for the CDR3: TGTGCCAGCAGTCCCGCTCGGCAGACAGATACGCAGTATTTT. The gene calls are TRBV3-1 and TRBJ2-3, with unresolved D. V lost 6 bases, J lost 3 bases, and 13 bases lay in between. Germline V gene data show CDR1 as LGHDT and CDR2 as YNNKEL (reference sequence). CDR3 size: 14 residues.

V is TRBV12-3 or TRBV12-4 and J is TRBJ2-5; 11 nucleotides line up with TRBD1. This CDR3 is 15 amino acids long. V shed 6 bases and J 3 bases; nucleotides not matched to a gene: 6. CDR3 nucleotides: TGTGCCAGCAGCGGGGGACAGGGGGGAGAAGAGACCCAGTACTTC. This sequence encodes CASSGGQGGEETQYF.

CDR3 sequence (DNA): TGTGCCAGCTCTAGGACGCAAGGGGACGAGCAGTACTTC. Its protein product is CASSRTQGDEQYF. The chain recombines TRBV18 with TRBJ2-7; a possible D gene is TRBD1 (5 bases). Germline V gene sequence: CDR1 KGHSH, CDR2 LQKENI. CDR3 length: 13 residues. The ends were cut back, 6 bases at V and 5 bases at J, with 14 bases in the middle. The complete variable domain, with remaining parts taken from reference TRBV18 and TRBJ2-7, reads NAGVMQNPRHLVRRRGQEARLRCSPMKGHSHVYWYRQLPEEGLKFMVYLQKENIIDESGMPKERFSAEFPKEGPSILRIQQVVRGDSAAYFCASSRTQGDEQYFGPGTRLTVT.

This clonotype appeared once. The chain couples TRBV29-1 to TRBJ2-2; the match to TRBD2 covers 9 bases. CDR3 length equals 13 residues. The ends lost 7 bases at V and 6 bases at J; junction bases unmatched: 6. Germline V gene sequence: CDR1 SQVTM, CDR2 ANQGSEA. The CDR3 spells CSAGTSRPGELFF. In DNA form, the CDR3 reads TGCAGCGCCGGGACTAGCCGACCCGGGGAGCTGTTTTTT.

The V call is TRBV29-1, the J call TRBJ2-7, with 8 positions matching TRBD2. The CDR3 is made up of 14 amino acids. V shed 1 base, J shed 3 bases, and the junction held 5 bases outside the gene matches. Looked up from germline, CDR1 is SQVTM and CDR2 is ANQGSEA. CDR3 region: CSVEVLAGDYEQYF. The CDR3 DNA sequence: TGCAGCGTTGAAGTTCTAGCGGGCGACTACGAGCAGTACTTC.

V usage is TRBV29-1 and J usage is TRBJ1-2; possibly TRBD1 for D (6 bases). Germline V gene sequence: CDR1 SQVTM, CDR2 ANQGSEA. CDR3 size: 15 residues. The CDR3 DNA is TGCAGAGCTGGGCCCGCTGCGGAGGGGGGCTATGGCTACACCTTC. It encodes CRAGPAAEGGYGYTF.

DNA for the CDR3: TGCGCCAGCAGCTCTTCCGGGACAGGGATCTACGAGCAGTACTTC. It is translated as CASSSSGTGIYEQYF. This chain links TRBV5-1 with TRBJ2-7, with 9 bases aligning to TRBD1. V lost 3 bases to trimming and J lost 3 bases; unmatched junction nucleotides: 7. The V gene's germline CDR1 is SGHRS and CDR2 YFSETQ. CDR3 length: 15 residues.

V is TRBV28 and J is TRBJ2-7, with 12 bases identical to TRBD1. After removal of 5 bases from V and 7 bases from J, the junction contained 9 bases not matched to a gene. This CDR3 is built from 15 residues. Germline CDR1 and CDR2: MDHEN and SYDVKM. The CDR3: CASSPGTGGFAEQYF. In nucleotides, the CDR3 is TGTGCCAGCAGTCCCGGGACAGGGGGCTTCGCGGAGCAGTACTTC.

The chain recombines TRBV12-3 or TRBV12-4 with TRBJ1-2; TRBD1 agrees at 8 bases. J lost 7 bases, V lost 7 bases, and 11 bases had no gene match. The CDR3 covers 14 residues. For the CDR3, the DNA is TGTGCCAGCACTACCGGGACAGGAATTTTTGGCTACACCTTC. It translates to CASTTGTGIFGYTF.

This chain connects TRBV29-1 to TRBJ1-1, with a possible D match to TRBD1 (5 bases). Looked up from germline, CDR1 is SQVTM and CDR2 is ANQGSEA. Trimming stripped 4 bases from V and 0 bases from J, with 15 bases between. The CDR3 covers 15 residues. The CDR3 region is CSVVKTARMNTEAFF. CDR3 bases: TGCAGCGTTGTCAAGACAGCTAGGATGAACACTGAAGCTTTCTTT. The variable domain in full, with the rest retrieved from reference TRBV29-1 and TRBJ1-1, is SAVISQKPSRDICQRGTSLTIQCQVDSQVTMMFWYRQQPGQSLTLIATANQGSEATYESGFVIDKFPISRPNLTFSTLTVSNMSPEDSSIYLCSVVKTARMNTEAFFGQGTRLTVV.

The chain combines TRBV7-2 with TRBJ1-2, with TRBD1 matching 7 bases. The CDR3 is 14 amino acids. The V and J ends lost 5 bases and 8 bases, in that order; junction bases with no gene match: 11. Germline values: CDR1 SGHTA, CDR2 FQGNSA. In DNA form, the CDR3 reads TGTGCCAGCAGCATAACTACGCAGGGACAGGGCTACACCTTC. Translating it yields CASSITTQGQGYTF.

The chain recombines TRBV7-2 with TRBJ2-7, with a weak D call TRBD1 (5 bases). V was cut by 3 bases and J by 3 bases, with 12 bases left in between. CDR3 length: 14 amino acids. CDR1 and CDR2 (germline): SGHTA, FQGNSA. CDR3: CASSFDSPRYEQYF. The CDR3, as DNA: TGTGCCAGCAGCTTTGACAGTCCCCGCTACGAGCAGTACTTC. Looking up the rest from reference TRBV7-2 and TRBJ2-7 gives the full variable domain: GAGVSQSPSNKVTEKGKDVELRCDPISGHTALYWYRQSLGQGLEFLIYFQGNSAPDKSGLPSDRFSAERTGGSVSTLTIQRTQQEDSAVYLCASSFDSPRYEQYFGPGTRLTVT.